This T cell receptor (beta chain) was retrieved from a study of cytomegalovirus exposure and HLA in healthy donors. On the study more broadly: Researchers previously reported finding fewer than 120 million unique TCR beta sequences from some 180 million T cells. General observations from the study: In a later analysis, V- and J-gene trimming of beta chains associated with a DCLRE1C missense variant, replicated independently.

Notes on this clone: The antigen is not known. The germline gene is not matched at one end of the junction; a read error may be the cause.

Primers: 60 Vbeta forward and 13 Jbeta reverse. Only in-frame clones appear in the TCRdb table, and some are missing; sequencing was by immunoSEQ multiplex PCR. Here the sample spans about 180,000 clones, roughly 80% being singletons. CDR1 and CDR2 from the germline V gene are SSHAT and FNYEAQ (reference sequence). There are 15 residues in the CDR3. Input material: PBMCs. This chain uses TRBV7-7 with TRBJ2-5; 9 nucleotides agree with TRBD1. This sequence was found in a man aged 40-55 years in good health and CMV-seronegative. CDR3 nucleotide sequence: TGTGCTAGCAGCTCCAACAGGGGGCGGCAAGAGACCCAGTACTTC. Its protein product is CASSSNRGRQETQYF. Full variable domain (remainder filled in from reference TRBV7-7 and TRBJ2-5): GAGVSQSPRYKVTKRGQDVTLRCDPISSHATLYWYQQALGQGPEFLTYFNYEAQPDKSGLPSDRFSAERPEGSISTLTIQRTEQRDSAMYRCASSSNRGRQETQYFGPGTRLLVL.